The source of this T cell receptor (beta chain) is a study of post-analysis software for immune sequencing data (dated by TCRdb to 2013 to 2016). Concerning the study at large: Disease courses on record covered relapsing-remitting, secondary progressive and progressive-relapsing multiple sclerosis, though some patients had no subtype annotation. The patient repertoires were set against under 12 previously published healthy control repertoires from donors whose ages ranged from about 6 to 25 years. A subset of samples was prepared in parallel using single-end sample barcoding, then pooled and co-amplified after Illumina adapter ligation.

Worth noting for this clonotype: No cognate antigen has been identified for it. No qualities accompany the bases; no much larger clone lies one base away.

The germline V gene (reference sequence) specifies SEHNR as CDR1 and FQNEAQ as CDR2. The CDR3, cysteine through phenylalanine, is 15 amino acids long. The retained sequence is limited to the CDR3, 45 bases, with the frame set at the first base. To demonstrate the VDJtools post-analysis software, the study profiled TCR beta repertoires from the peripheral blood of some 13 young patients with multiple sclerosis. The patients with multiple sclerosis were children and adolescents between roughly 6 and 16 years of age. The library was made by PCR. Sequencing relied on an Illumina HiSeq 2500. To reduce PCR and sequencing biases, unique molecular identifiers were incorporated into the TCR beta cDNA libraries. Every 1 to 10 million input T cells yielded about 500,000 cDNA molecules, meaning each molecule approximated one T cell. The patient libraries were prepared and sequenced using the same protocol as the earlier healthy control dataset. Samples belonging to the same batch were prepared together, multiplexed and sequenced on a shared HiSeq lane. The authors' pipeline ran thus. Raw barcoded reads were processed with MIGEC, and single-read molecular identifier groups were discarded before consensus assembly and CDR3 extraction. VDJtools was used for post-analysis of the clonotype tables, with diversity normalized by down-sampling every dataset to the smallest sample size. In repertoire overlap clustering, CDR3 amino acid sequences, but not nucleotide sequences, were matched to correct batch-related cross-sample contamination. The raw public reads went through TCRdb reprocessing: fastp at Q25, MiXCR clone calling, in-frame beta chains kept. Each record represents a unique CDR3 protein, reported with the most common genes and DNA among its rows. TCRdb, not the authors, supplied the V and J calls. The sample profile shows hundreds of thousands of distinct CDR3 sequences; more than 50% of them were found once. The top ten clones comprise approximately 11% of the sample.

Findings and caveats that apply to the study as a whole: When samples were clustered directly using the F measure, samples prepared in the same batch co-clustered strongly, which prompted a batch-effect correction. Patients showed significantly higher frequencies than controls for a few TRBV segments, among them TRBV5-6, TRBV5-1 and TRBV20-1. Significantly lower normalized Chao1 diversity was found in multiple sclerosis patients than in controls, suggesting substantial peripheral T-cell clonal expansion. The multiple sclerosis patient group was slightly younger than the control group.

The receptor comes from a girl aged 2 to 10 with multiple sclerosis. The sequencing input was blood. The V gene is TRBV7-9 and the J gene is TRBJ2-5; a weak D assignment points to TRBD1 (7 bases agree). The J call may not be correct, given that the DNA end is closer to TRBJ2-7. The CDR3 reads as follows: CASSSRQGGFYEQYF. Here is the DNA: TGTGCCAGCAGCTCCCGACAGGGAGGATTCTACGAGCAGTACTTC.